This T cell receptor beta chain came from a study of Graves' ophthalmopathy and Graves' hyperthyroidism. Trimming took off 3 bases at V and 0 bases at J, with 12 bases between the two ends. CDR3 length: 15 amino acids. CDR1 is MDHEN and CDR2 is SYDVKM in the germline V gene. Study results and caveats: In blood, most expanded thyroid clonotypes above 0.001 frequency were also detected.

From RNA, the CDR3 regions of TCR beta chains were amplified and sequenced. After a first-round RT-PCR with HTBI primers, a second-round multiplex PCR was run. Using its own MiXCR run on the multiplex PCR reads, TCRdb lists one record per CDR3 protein. This table has 300,000 to 450,000 distinct CDR3 sequences, about 18% appearing once. This clonotype was counted ten times or more. The antigen remains unidentified. Material: peripheral blood. The chain carries TRBV28 and TRBJ2-7; TRBD1 might be the D (7 bases). This TCR was sampled from an adult woman with stable Graves' hyperthyroidism. The CDR3 sequence is CASSLAGQSSYEQYF. CDR3 sequence (DNA): TGTGCCAGCAGTTTGGCGGGACAGAGCTCCTACGAGCAGTACTTC.